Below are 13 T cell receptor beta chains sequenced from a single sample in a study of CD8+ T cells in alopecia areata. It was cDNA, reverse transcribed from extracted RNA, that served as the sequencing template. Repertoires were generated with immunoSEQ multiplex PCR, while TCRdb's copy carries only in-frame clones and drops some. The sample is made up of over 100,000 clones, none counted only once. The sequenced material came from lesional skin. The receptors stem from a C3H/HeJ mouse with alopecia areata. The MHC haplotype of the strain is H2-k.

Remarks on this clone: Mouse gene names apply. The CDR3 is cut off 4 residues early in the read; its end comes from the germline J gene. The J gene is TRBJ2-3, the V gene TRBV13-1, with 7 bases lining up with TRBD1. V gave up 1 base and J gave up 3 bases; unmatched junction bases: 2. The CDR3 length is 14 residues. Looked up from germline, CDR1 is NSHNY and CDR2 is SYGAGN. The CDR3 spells CASSDLDRAETLYF. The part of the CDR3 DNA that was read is TGTGCCAGCAGTGATTTGGACAGGGCAGAA.

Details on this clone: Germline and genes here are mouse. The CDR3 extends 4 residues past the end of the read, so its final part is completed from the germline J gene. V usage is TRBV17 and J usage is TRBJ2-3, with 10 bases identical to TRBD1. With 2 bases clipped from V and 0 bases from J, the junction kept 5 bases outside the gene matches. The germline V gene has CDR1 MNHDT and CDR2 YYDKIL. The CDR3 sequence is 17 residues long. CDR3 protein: CASSRTGQGRSAETLYF. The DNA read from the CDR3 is TGTGCTAGCAGTAGAACGGGACAGGGGCGTAGTGCAGAA.

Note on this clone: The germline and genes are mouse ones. The CDR3 bases that were read are TGTGCCAGCAGTGACGAGGCTGGGGATTATGCT. Amino acid sequence: CASSDEAGDYA. The whole CDR3 is CASSDEAGDYAEQFF. The chain is built from TRBV13-1 and TRBJ2-1; possibly TRBD2 for D (6 bases). The sequence runs out 4 residues before the end of the CDR3; the remainder is reconstructed from the germline J gene. Trimming took off 2 bases at V and 4 bases at J, with 13 bases between the two ends. The germline gives CDR1 NSHNY, CDR2 SYGAGN. The CDR3 loop spans 15 amino acids.

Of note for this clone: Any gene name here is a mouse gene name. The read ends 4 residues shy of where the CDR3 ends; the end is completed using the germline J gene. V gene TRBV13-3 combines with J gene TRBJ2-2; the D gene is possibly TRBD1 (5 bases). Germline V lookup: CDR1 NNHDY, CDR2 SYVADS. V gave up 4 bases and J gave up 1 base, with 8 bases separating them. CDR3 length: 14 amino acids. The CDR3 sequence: CASSPRENTGQLYF. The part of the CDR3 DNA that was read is TGTGCCAGCAGTCCCAGGGAAAACACCGGG. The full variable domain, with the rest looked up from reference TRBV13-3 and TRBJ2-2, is EAAVTQSPRSKVAVTGGKVTLSCHQTNNHDYMYWYRQDTGHGLRLIHYSYVADSTEKGDIPDGYKASRPSQENFSLILELASLSQTAVYFCASSPRENTGQLYFGEGSKLTVL.

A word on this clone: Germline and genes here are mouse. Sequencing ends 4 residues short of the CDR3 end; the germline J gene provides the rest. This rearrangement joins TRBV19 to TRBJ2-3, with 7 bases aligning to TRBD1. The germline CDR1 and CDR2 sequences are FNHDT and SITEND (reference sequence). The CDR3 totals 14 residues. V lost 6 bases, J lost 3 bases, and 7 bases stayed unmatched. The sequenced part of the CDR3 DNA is TGTGCCAGCACCCCCTGGGACAGAGCAGAA. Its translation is CASTPWDRAE. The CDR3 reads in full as CASTPWDRAETLYF.

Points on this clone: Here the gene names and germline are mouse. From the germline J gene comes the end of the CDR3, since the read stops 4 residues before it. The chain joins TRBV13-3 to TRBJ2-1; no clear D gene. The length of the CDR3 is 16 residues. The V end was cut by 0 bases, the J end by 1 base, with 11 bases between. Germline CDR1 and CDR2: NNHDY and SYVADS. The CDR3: CASSDASTENYAEQFF. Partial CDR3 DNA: TGTGCCAGCAGTGATGCATCCACAGAAAACTATGCT.

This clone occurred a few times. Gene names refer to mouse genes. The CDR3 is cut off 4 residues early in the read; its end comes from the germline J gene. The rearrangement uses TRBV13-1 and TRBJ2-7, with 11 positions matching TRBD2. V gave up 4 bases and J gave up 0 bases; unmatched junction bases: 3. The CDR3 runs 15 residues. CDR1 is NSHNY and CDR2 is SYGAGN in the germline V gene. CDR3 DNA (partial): TGTGCCAGCAGTCTCGACTGGGGGGGCTCCTAT. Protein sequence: CASSLDWGGSY. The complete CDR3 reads CASSLDWGGSYEQYF.

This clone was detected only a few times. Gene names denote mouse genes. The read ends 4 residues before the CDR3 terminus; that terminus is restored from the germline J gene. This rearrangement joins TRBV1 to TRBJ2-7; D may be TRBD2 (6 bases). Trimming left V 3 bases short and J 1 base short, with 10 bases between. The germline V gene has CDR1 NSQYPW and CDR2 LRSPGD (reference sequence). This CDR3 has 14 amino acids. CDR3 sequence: CTCSAELGSYEQYF. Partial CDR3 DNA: TGCACCTGCAGTGCGGAACTGGGTTCCTAT.

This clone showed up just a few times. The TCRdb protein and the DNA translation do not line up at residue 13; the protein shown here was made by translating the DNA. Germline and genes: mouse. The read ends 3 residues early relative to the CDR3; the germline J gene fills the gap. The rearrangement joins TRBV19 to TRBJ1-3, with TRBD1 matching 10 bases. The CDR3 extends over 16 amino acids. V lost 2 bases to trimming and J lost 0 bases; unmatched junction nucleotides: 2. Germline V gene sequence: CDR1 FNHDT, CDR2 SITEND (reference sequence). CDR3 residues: CASSIGTGVSGNTLYF. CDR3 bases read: TGTGCCAGCAGTATCGGGACAGGGGTTTCTGGAAATACG.

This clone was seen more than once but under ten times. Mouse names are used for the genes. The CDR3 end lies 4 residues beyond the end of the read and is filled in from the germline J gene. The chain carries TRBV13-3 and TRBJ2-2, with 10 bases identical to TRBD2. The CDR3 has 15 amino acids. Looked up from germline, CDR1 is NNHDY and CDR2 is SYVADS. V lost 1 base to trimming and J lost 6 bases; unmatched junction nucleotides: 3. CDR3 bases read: TGTGCCAGCAGTGATCGGACTGGGGGACCCGGG. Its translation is CASSDRTGGPG. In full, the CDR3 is CASSDRTGGPGQLYF.

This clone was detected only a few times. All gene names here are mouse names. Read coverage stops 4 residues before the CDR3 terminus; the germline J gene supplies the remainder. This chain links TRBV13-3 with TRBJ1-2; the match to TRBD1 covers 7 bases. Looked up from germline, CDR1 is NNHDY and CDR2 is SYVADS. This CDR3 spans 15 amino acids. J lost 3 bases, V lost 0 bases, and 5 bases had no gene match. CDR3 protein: CASSDARDRYSDYTF. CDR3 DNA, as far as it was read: TGTGCCAGCAGTGATGCACGGGACAGATACTCC.

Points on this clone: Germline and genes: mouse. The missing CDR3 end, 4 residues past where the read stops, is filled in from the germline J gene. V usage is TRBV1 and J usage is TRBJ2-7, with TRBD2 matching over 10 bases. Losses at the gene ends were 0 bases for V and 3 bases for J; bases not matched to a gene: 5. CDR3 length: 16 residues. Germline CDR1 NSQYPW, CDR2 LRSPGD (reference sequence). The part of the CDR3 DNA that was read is TGCACCTGCAGTGCAGATTTAACTGGGGGGGTCTAT. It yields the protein CTCSADLTGGVY. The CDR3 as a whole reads CTCSADLTGGVYEQYF.

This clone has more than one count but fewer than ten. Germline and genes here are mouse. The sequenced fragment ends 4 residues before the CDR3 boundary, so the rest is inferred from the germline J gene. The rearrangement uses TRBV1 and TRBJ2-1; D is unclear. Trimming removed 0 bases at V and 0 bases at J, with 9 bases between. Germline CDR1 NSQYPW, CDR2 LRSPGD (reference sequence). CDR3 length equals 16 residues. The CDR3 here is CTCSADDTPNYAEQFF. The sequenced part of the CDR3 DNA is TGCACCTGCAGTGCAGATGACACACCTAACTATGCT.